One sample yielded the 12 T cell receptor beta chains listed below, sequenced in a study of monozygotic twins with inflammatory bowel disease. After re-calling the 5' RACE reads, TCRdb lists one entry per CDR3 protein, DNA absent. The sample yields some 400,000 distinct CDR3 sequences, of which the top ten take up 2% to 2.5%. Material for sequencing was blood. Every receptor here comes from a human donor with ulcerative colitis or Crohn's disease, or a healthy co-twin of an affected twin (not recorded which).

J is TRBJ1-2 and V is TRBV4-1; the TRBD1 assignment by TCRdb is unverifiable without DNA. The CDR3 runs 16 residues. The germline CDR1 and CDR2 sequences are MGHRA and YSYEKL. This CDR3 reads CASSQGGGQSNYGYTF.

The V call is TRBV7-8, the J call TRBJ1-4. Germline values: CDR1 SGHVS, CDR2 FQNEAQ. The CDR3 has 16 amino acids. Here the CDR3 reads CASSLEAARLDEKLFF.

V and J are TRBV2 and TRBJ2-7; with no DNA, the TCRdb D assignment of TRBD2 cannot be verified. Germline V gene data show CDR1 as SNHLY and CDR2 as FYNNEI. The CDR3 loop spans 15 amino acids. CDR3 loop: CASRPTSGGHYEQYF.

The chain combines TRBV5-1 with TRBJ2-2; lacking DNA, the TRBD2 call made by TCRdb goes unchecked. The germline V gene has CDR1 SGHRS and CDR2 YFSETQ. The CDR3 extends over 19 amino acids. This CDR3 reads CASSLRTSGGARGTGELFF.

The chain carries TRBV18 and TRBJ2-7; TCRdb reports TRBD1, a call that lacks DNA to check it against. The CDR3 is 17 amino acids. Germline CDR1 KGHSH, CDR2 LQKENI. The CDR3 loop is CASSPPDRGIVGYEQYF. Full variable domain (missing parts from reference TRBV18 and TRBJ2-7): NAGVMQNPRHLVRRRGQEARLRCSPMKGHSHVYWYRQLPEEGLKFMVYLQKENIIDESGMPKERFSAEFPKEGPSILRIQQVVRGDSAAYFCASSPPDRGIVGYEQYFGPGTRLTVT.

The rearrangement links TRBV5-1 to TRBJ2-7; TCRdb calls TRBD2, which cannot be checked without DNA. Germline values: CDR1 SGHRS, CDR2 YFSETQ. The CDR3 spans 15 residues. CDR3 protein: CASSLEAGPTYEQYF.

The chain combines TRBV14 with TRBJ2-1; TCRdb selects TRBD1, and the lack of DNA leaves this call unchecked. The germline gives CDR1 SGHDN, CDR2 FVKESK. The length of the CDR3 is 13 residues. The CDR3 loop reads CASSLDRADEQFF.

This chain uses TRBV19 with TRBJ2-1; TCRdb indicates TRBD1, and absent DNA this call remains unverified. CDR3 length: 17 residues. Germline loops: CDR1 LNHDA, CDR2 SQIVND (reference sequence). CDR3 region: CASSIEKGVPSYNEQFF.

V is TRBV29-1 and J is TRBJ2-3; with no DNA, the TCRdb D assignment of TRBD1 cannot be verified. This CDR3 spans 14 amino acids. Germline lookup yields CDR1 SQVTM and CDR2 ANQGSEA. The CDR3 loop is CSSEQGFGTDTQYF.

The gene calls are TRBV28 and TRBJ1-1. Germline assignment: CDR1 MDHEN and CDR2 SYDVKM. The CDR3 has 16 residues. The CDR3 loop is CASSTPGRGPSTEAFF. The complete variable domain, with remaining parts taken from reference TRBV28 and TRBJ1-1, reads DVKVTQSSRYLVKRTGEKVFLECVQDMDHENMFWYRQDPGLGLRLIYFSYDVKMKEKGDIPEGYSVSREKKERFSLILESASTNQTSMYLCASSTPGRGPSTEAFFGQGTRLTVV.

The chain is built from TRBV6-5 and TRBJ1-5; TCRdb picks TRBD1, but there is no DNA to check that call. This CDR3 has 17 amino acids. Germline-derived CDR1 and CDR2 are MNHEY and SVGAGI. The CDR3 reads CASSYSPGDRRDQPQHF.

The rearrangement uses TRBV11-2 and TRBJ2-2; TCRdb calls TRBD2, which cannot be checked without DNA. The CDR3 extends over 20 amino acids. Germline V gene lookup returns CDR1 SGHAT and CDR2 FQNNGV. The CDR3 protein is CASTLGYRTSGSFDTGELFF.